This is a list of T cell receptor beta chains from one sample in a study of T cells in tumors after PD-1 blockade. TCRdb keeps only in-frame clones here, not all; method: immunoSEQ multiplex PCR. The table lists approximately 47,000 clones, around 85% of them singletons. Sequenced material: PBMCs, taken before anti-PD-1 therapy. The receptors were sampled from a human donor with advanced basal cell or squamous cell carcinoma (not recorded which). The CDR3 runs from the conserved cysteine through the conserved F or W. Fields, in order: J gene, V gene, CDR3 protein.

TRBJ2-7 | TRBV7-2 | CASTPWDSRYEQYF
TRBJ1-2 | TRBV5-6 | CASSSTNYGYTF
TRBJ1-2 | TRBV4-2 | CASSQDEGARNF
TRBJ2-3 | TRBV2 | CASSQGPGWAGDTQYF
TRBJ2-1 | TRBV7-3 | CASSGTGGAHNEQFF
TRBJ2-2 | TRBV7-9 | CASSLAGAAGELFF
TRBJ2-7 | TRBV27 | CASSVTGGPYEQYF
TRBJ2-1 | TRBV2 | CASRVAGGWGEQFF
TRBJ1-1 | TRBV4-2 | CASSQNPRQTNTEAFF
TRBJ2-7 | TRBV7-9 | CASSLSGEVEQYF
TRBJ2-1 | TRBV5-1 | CASSLAGLRGTENEQFF
TRBJ2-7 | TRBV2 | CASSIQGPLDEQYF
TRBJ2-1 | TRBV27 | CASSLFASTANEQFF
TRBJ2-1 | TRBV27 | CASSAMSSYNEQFF
TRBJ1-6 | TRBV15 | CATSRDISLHRPLHF
TRBJ1-5 | TRBV6-5 | CASSTFWGQPQHF
TRBJ2-7 | TRBV7-8 | CASSRDRGYEQYF
TRBJ2-5 | TRBV9 | CASSVGRAGETQYF